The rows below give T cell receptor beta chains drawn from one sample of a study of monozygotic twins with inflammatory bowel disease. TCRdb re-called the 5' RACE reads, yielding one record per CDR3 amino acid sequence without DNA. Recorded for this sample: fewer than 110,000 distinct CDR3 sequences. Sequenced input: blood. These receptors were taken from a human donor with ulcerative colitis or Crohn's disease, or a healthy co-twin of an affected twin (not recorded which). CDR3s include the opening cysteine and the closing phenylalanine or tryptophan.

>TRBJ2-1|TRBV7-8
CASSLMGQGMNEQFF
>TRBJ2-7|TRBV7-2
CASSSMRGQGLRYF
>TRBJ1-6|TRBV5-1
CASSPDRATGSPLHF
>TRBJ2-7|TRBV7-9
CASSLAPRDEQYF
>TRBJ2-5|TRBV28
CASSALQGTQETQYF
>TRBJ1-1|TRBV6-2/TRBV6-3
CASSTTTLVRVEAFF
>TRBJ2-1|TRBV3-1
CASSQRTNEQFF
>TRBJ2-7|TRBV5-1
CASSITSGSYEQYF
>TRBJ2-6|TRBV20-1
CSARDPGQTSGANVLTF
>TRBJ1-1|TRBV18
CASSPRIENTEAFF
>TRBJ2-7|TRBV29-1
CSVAWEDGLSYEQYF
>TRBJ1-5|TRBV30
CAWSTGTGRKPQHF
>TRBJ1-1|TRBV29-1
CSVVGQINTEAFF
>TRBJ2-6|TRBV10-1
CASSPGGANVLTF
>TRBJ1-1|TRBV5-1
CASSLGGQEAFF
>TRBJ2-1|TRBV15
CATSRGPTSGILYNEQFF
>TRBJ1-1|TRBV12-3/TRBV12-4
CASSLYTEAFF
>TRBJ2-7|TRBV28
CASKGPGTRYYYEQYF
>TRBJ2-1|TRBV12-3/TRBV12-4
CASSLSGNSYNEQFF
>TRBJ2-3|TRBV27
CASSLIRVTDTQYF
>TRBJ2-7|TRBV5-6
CASSLGGQGLLYEQYF
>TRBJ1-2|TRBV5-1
CASSGDRGDGYTF
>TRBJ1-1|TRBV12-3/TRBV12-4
CASSPQAYTEAFF
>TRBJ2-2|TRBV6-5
CASSFEGPGELFF
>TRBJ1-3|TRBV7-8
CASSHPPKGNTIYF
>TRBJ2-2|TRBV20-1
CSAEAGEGTGELFF
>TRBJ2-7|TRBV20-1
CSAPLGGGPYEQYF
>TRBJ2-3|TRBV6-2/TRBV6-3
CASSPRTALTGTQYF
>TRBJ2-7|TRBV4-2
CASSQDRTGGYEQYF
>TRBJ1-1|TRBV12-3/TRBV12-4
CASSHTSMNTEAFF
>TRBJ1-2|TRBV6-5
CASSRGADYGYTF
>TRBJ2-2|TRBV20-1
CSSGTNTGELFF
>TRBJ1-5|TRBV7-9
CASSFGHQQPQHF
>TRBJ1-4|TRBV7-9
CASRGQGEKLFF
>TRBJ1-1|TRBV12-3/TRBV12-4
CASSSHLNTEAFF